The 21 T cell receptor beta chains reported below all come from one sample, sequenced in a study of CD8+ T cells in alopecia areata. Investigators isolated RNA and reverse transcribed it into cDNA to act as the sequencing template. Here immunoSEQ multiplex PCR was the method, and the copy in TCRdb shows in-frame clones only, minus some. The table lists tens of thousands of clones, around three fifths of them singletons. The sequenced sample consisted of NKG2D-high CD8+ T cells sorted from blood. These receptors originate from a human donor with alopecia areata.

Only a few counts were recorded for this clone. The chain recombines TRBV5-8 with TRBJ1-1; D remains ambiguous. This CDR3 comprises 12 residues. V was trimmed by 7 bases and J by 3 bases, leaving 10 bases between them. Per germline, CDR1 SGHTS and CDR2 YDEGEE. CDR3 protein: CASFPVHTEAFF. CDR3 coding DNA: TGTGCCAGCTTCCCGGTACACACTGAAGCTTTCTTT.

The V gene is TRBV7-6, the J gene TRBJ1-1; tentatively, D is TRBD1 (6 bases). Trimming left V 2 bases short and J 3 bases short, with 16 bases between. The length of the CDR3 is 16 residues. CDR1 is SGHVS, CDR2 FNYEAQ, per germline. This CDR3 is CASSLLKGGTDTEAFF. CDR3 nucleotide sequence: TGTGCCAGCAGCTTACTCAAGGGGGGGACGGACACTGAAGCTTTCTTT.

This clone rates as medium-sized. The DNA for the CDR3 is TGCGCCAGCAGCTTGAGACAGCAGAACACTGAAGCTTTCTTT. It translates to CASSLRQQNTEAFF. The gene calls are TRBV5-1 and TRBJ1-1; D may be TRBD1 (5 bases). Looked up from germline, CDR1 is SGHRS and CDR2 is YFSETQ. This CDR3 region has 14 residues. V was pared by 1 base and J by 1 base, with 8 bases between.

The V gene is TRBV2, the J gene TRBJ1-5; a weak D match, TRBD1 (6 bases). Per the germline V gene, CDR1 is SNHLY and CDR2 is FYNNEI. The CDR3 runs 16 residues. The V end was cut by 6 bases, the J end by 2 bases, with 17 bases between. The CDR3 DNA sequence: TGTGCCAGCAGCGTATACTGGACAGAGCGCAATCAGCCCCAGCATTTT. It specifies CASSVYWTERNQPQHF. The entire variable domain, with the rest obtained from reference TRBV2 and TRBJ1-5, is as follows: EPEVTQTPSHQVTQMGQEVILRCVPISNHLYFYWYRQILGQKVEFLVSFYNNEISEKSEIFDDQFSVERPDGSNFTLKIRSTKLEDSAMYFCASSVYWTERNQPQHFGDGTRLSIL.

This clone ranks as medium-sized. V usage is TRBV19 and J usage is TRBJ1-2; D ambiguous. In germline, CDR1 is LNHDA, CDR2 SQIVND (reference sequence). The CDR3 is 13 residues long. Deletions cut 5 bases from V and 2 bases from J, with 9 bases between. The CDR3 bases are TGTGCCAGTAGTCCGGGTTCGAACTATGGCTACACCTTC. As protein: CASSPGSNYGYTF.

This chain joins TRBV6-5 and TRBJ2-1; a possible D gene is TRBD2 (7 bases). There are 15 residues in the CDR3. V lost 10 bases to trimming and J lost 7 bases, with 23 bases between them. The germline V gene has CDR1 MNHEY and CDR2 SVGAGI. CDR3 amino acids: CATLRGQGRVNEQFF. CDR3 DNA: TGTGCCACCCTCCGAGGGCAGGGGAGGGTGAATGAGCAGTTCTTC.

This chain uses TRBV28 with TRBJ2-3; TRBD1 might be the D (6 bases). The CDR3 is made up of 15 amino acids. V lost 5 bases and J lost 0, with 12 bases in between. From germline, CDR1 is MDHEN and CDR2 SYDVKM. The CDR3 DNA sequence: TGTGCCAGCAGTGCGGACAGCTCTAGCACAGATACGCAGTATTTT. It translates to CASSADSSSTDTQYF.

This clone was recorded a few times. The V gene is TRBV7-9, the J gene TRBJ2-1; possibly TRBD2 for D (5 bases). CDR1 and CDR2 from the germline V gene are SEHNR and FQNEAQ (reference sequence). The CDR3 runs to 13 residues. V was cut by 5 bases and J by 4 bases, with 9 bases left in between. CDR3 nucleotides: TGTGCCAGCAGCGGAGCGGTATACAATGAGCAGTTCTTC. This codes for CASSGAVYNEQFF.

The chain uses TRBV7-2 and TRBJ2-1, with no clear D. The germline gives CDR1 SGHTA, CDR2 FQGNSA. CDR3 length: 15 amino acids. The V gene lost 0 bases and the J gene lost 0 bases, with 6 bases spanning the gap. The CDR3: CASSLARSSYNEQFF. Here the CDR3 DNA reads TGTGCCAGCAGCTTAGCGCGGAGCTCCTACAATGAGCAGTTCTTC.

This clone was picked up a small number of times. CDR3 amino acids: CASSLYAVLAGNTDTQYF. CDR3 in DNA: TGTGCCAGCAGCTTATATGCGGTCCTAGCGGGAAACACAGATACGCAGTATTTT. This chain links TRBV7-8 with TRBJ2-3; 9 bases are a match to TRBD2. The CDR3 runs 18 residues. CDR1 is SGHVS, CDR2 FQNEAQ, per germline. Unmatched junction bases numbered 11, after V lost 2 bases and J lost 2 bases.

This clone was seen only once. The chain combines TRBV4-1 with TRBJ2-7; no clear D gene. This CDR3 has 13 residues. CDR1 is MGHRA, CDR2 YSYEKL, per germline. Between the trimmed V and J ends, which lost 4 bases and 2 bases, there was a span of 9 bases. CDR3 region: CASSLQSPYEQYF. CDR3 DNA sequence: TGCGCCAGCAGCCTACAGTCTCCCTACGAGCAGTACTTC.

This clone has a handful of counts. CDR3 sequence reads: CASSLGLAKGHEQFF. CDR3 DNA: TGTGCCAGCAGTTTAGGGCTAGCAAAAGGGCATGAGCAGTTCTTC. The chain uses TRBV28 and TRBJ2-1, with D perhaps matching TRBD2 (5 bases). The V end lost 2 bases, the J end lost 8 bases, and 16 bases lay between the germline ends. This CDR3 contains 15 residues. Germline V gene lookup returns CDR1 MDHEN and CDR2 SYDVKM. Combining the CDR3 with reference TRBV28 and TRBJ2-1 gives the whole variable domain DVKVTQSSRYLVKRTGEKVFLECVQDMDHENMFWYRQDPGLGLRLIYFSYDVKMKEKGDIPEGYSVSREKKERFSLILESASTNQTSMYLCASSLGLAKGHEQFFGPGTRLTVL.

The chain carries TRBV7-9 and TRBJ2-5; D is perhaps TRBD1 or TRBD2 (5 bases each). The CDR3 totals 14 residues. V was shortened by 5 bases and J by 4 bases, with 14 bases between the two germline ends. The germline V gene encodes CDR1 SEHNR and CDR2 FQNEAQ (reference sequence). For the CDR3, the DNA is TGTGCCAGCAGCCGACTTGGGGGAAGAGAGACCCAGTACTTC. It yields the protein CASSRLGGRETQYF. Looking up the rest from reference TRBV7-9 and TRBJ2-5 gives the full variable domain: DTGVSQNPRHKITKRGQNVTFRCDPISEHNRLYWYRQTLGQGPEFLTYFQNEAQLEKSRLLSDRFSAERPKGSFSTLEIQRTEQGDSAMYLCASSRLGGRETQYFGPGTRLLVL.

This clone was seen a few times. The rearrangement links TRBV30 to TRBJ2-7; a possible D gene is TRBD1 (5 bases). The V and J ends lost 8 bases and 6 bases respectively, with 14 bases between them. The germline gives CDR1 GTSNPN, CDR2 SVGIG (reference sequence). The length of the CDR3 is 11 residues. The CDR3, as DNA: TGTGCCGTACAGGAATTTCGCGAGCAGTACTTC. Protein sequence: CAVQEFREQYF.

This clone is medium-sized (0.01 to 0.1%). The chain employs TRBV18 and TRBJ2-3, with D unclear. The CDR3 sequence is 16 residues long. Germline V gene sequence: CDR1 KGHSH, CDR2 LQKENI. The V and J ends lost 2 bases and 3 bases respectively, with 15 bases between them. CDR3 sequence reads: CASSPEEKLKTDTQYF. The CDR3 DNA sequence: TGTGCCAGCTCACCAGAAGAAAAACTGAAGACAGATACGCAGTATTTT.

The chain recombines TRBV6-5 with TRBJ1-2, with 10 positions matching TRBD1. Germline CDR1 reads MNHEY; CDR2 reads SVGAGI. Trimming at V came to 0 bases and at J to 8 bases, leaving 6 bases not matched to a gene. CDR3 size: 15 residues. CDR3 in amino acids: CASSYSKGTGVGYTF. CDR3 DNA: TGTGCCAGCAGTTACTCGAAGGGGACAGGGGTAGGCTACACCTTC.

V gene TRBV21-1 combines with J gene TRBJ2-7; no DNA check was done on the table's D call, TRBD1. TRBV21-1 is recorded as a pseudogene. The CDR3 has 18 amino acids. The CDR3 bases are TGTGCCAGCAATCCATCCCGGCGGGGGACAGGGGAACAGTACGAGCAGTACTTC. Protein sequence: CASNPSRRGTGEQYEQYF.

The chain links TRBV27 to TRBJ1-5; D is perhaps TRBD1 (5 bases). This CDR3 spans 14 amino acids. Trimming removed 5 bases from V and 5 bases from J, with 13 bases in between. Looked up from germline, CDR1 is MNHEY and CDR2 is SMNVEV (reference sequence). CDR3 amino acids: CASSIFWGDQPQHF. CDR3 sequence (DNA): TGTGCCAGCAGTATCTTCTGGGGGGATCAGCCCCAGCATTTT.

The chain uses TRBV27 and TRBJ2-2; D possibly uses TRBD1 or TRBD2 (5 bases each). Germline assignment: CDR1 MNHEY and CDR2 SMNVEV (reference sequence). V lost 10 bases to trimming and J lost 4 bases, with 22 bases between them. The CDR3 totals 16 residues. Written as DNA, the CDR3 is TGTGCCACCCTCCCCTGGGGGAGTATGACCACCGGGGAGCTGTTTTTT. Translated: CATLPWGSMTTGELFF.

This clone was detected once. This chain uses TRBV28 with TRBJ2-7; TRBD1 agrees at 10 bases. In germline, CDR1 is MDHEN, CDR2 SYDVKM. Unmatched junction bases numbered 14, after V lost 4 bases and J lost 5 bases. The CDR3 extends over 17 amino acids. The CDR3 coding sequence is TGTGCCAGCAGTTCCGCCATTACCGGGACAGGGGTAAACGAGCAGTACTTC. Translated, it gives CASSSAITGTGVNEQYF.

V and J are TRBV25-1 and TRBJ1-2; a possible D gene is TRBD1 (5 bases). CDR1 MGHDK and CDR2 SYGVNS come from the germline V gene. The CDR3 runs 14 residues. V dropped 1 base and J dropped 8 bases, with 14 bases sitting between them. CDR3 sequence reads: CASSEWSDTEGYTF. The CDR3 coding sequence is TGTGCCAGCAGTGAATGGTCGGACACGGAGGGCTACACCTTC.